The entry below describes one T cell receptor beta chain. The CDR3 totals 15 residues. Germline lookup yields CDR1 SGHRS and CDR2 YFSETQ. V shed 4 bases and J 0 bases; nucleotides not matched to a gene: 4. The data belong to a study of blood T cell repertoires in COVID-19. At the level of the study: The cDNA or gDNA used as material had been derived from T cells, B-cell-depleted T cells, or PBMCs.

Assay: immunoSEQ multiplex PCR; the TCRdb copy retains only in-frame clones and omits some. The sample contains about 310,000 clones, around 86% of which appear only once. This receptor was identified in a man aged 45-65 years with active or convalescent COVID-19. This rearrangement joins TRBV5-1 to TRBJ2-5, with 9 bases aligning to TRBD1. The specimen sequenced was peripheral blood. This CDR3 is CASSPGQGNQETQYF. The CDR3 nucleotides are TGCGCCAGCAGCCCGGGACAGGGTAACCAAGAGACCCAGTACTTC.